This T cell receptor (beta chain) was identified in a study of identical twins. This CDR3 is built from 17 residues. TCRdb re-called the 5' RACE reads with MiXCR, one entry per CDR3 protein. Here the sample spans about 450,000 distinct CDR3 sequences, around 20% being singletons. The sequence derives from a man in his forties or fifties in good health. The rearrangement joins TRBV21-1 to TRBJ2-3; TRBD2 is the table's D call and was not checked against the DNA. TRBV21-1 is a documented pseudogene. Source material: naive T cells sorted from blood. Here the CDR3 DNA reads TGTGCCAGCAGCATTGCCGGGACTAGAGGGAGCACAGATACGCAGTATTTT. Its translation: CASSIAGTRGSTDTQYF.